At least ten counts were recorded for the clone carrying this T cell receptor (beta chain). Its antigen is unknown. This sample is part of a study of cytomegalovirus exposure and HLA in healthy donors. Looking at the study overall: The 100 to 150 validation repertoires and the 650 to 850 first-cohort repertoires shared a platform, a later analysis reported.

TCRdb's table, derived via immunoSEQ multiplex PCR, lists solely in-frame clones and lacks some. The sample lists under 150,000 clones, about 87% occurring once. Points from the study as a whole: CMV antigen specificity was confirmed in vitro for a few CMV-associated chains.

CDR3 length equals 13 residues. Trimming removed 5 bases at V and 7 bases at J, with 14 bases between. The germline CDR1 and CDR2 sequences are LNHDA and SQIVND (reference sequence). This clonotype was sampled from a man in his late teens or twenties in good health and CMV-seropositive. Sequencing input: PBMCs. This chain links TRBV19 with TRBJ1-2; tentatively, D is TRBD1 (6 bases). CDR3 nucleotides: TGTGCCAGTAGTTCCGGACAGACATTTGGCTACACCTTC. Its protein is CASSSGQTFGYTF.